This TCR beta chain is drawn from a study of cytomegalovirus exposure and HLA in healthy donors. In the study overall: There were 70 million to 95 million unique TCRs (from HLA-typed donors) in an early data release. Overall study findings and caveats: Later analysis suggested most CMV-associated TCR beta chains were HLA-restricted. As a later analysis showed, a missense DCLRE1C variant was linked to trimming of TCR beta V- and J-genes. The analysis excluded some indistinguishable V segments, including TRBV6-2 and TRBV6-3.

Amplification used 60 Vbeta primers and 13 Jbeta primers. The repertoire was sequenced with immunoSEQ multiplex PCR; TCRdb's copy has only in-frame clones and lacks some. The data show more than 110,000 clones, with approximately 79% seen just once and about 1% held by the top ten. This clone was counted a few times. What it recognizes is unknown. V lost 0 bases, J lost 5 bases, and 14 bases lay in between. CDR3 length: 15 amino acids. Germline assignment: CDR1 SGHDT and CDR2 YYEEEE. This clonotype was obtained from a man aged 18 to 35 in good health and CMV-seronegative. Input material: PBMCs. The chain couples TRBV5-6 to TRBJ2-5, with D possibly TRBD1 on 6 matching bases. CDR3 sequence (DNA): TGTGCCAGCAGCTTGGCCGGCAGGGGATTCGAGACCCAGTACTTC. Translated, it gives CASSLAGRGFETQYF.